This T cell receptor (beta chain) is drawn from a study of T cell responses to AZD1222 COVID-19 vaccine (dated by TCRdb to the early 2020s). Background for the entire study: TCR sequencing was performed for 230 to 250 trial participants, of whom about 200 were given two doses of AZD1222 and around 25 were given two doses of MenACWY control vaccine. Trial participants were enrolled by age into subgroups of 18-55, 56-69 and 70-plus years, and roughly 150, 30 and 60 TCR-sequenced participants, respectively, were included in these subgroups.

Reading the label with the study, this specimen's time point is: baseline before first vaccination. The sample's treatment or condition label is to be understood as: meningococcal conjugate vaccine given as trial control. Samples from vaccinated people were obtained from the UK trials COV001 and COV002, which included a single-blind randomized controlled phase 2/3 trial of AZD1222 (ChAdOx1 nCoV-19) in healthy adults. Trial participant PBMC samples were collected at day 0 and day 28 after the second dose for TCRbeta chain sequencing. This clone was recorded once. Its antigen remains unidentified. There are no base qualities to consult, and no much larger clone falls within one base. What the research found in general, with its limitations: Reportedly, close to half of the unique spike-specific TCRs recognized epitopes lying outside the regions that are mutated in the B.1.351 and B.1.1.7 variants. In the small 56-69-year group, the increase in depth fell short of significance, most likely because of low power. Conclusions about previously exposed vaccinees are limited because only five to seven AZD1222 recipients were SARS-CoV-2 seropositive at baseline. The vaccine-associated CD4 TCRs covered the entire spike protein, and the dominant responses fell in regions 160-218 and 743-854. Because no day 14 peak-response samples were available, the repertoires could be characterized only after the peak T cell response. Spike-specific TCR breadth and depth rose significantly after two AZD1222 doses compared with day 0 and with MenACWY recipients. Participants were mostly white British and included more females than males, and it was suggested by the authors that clonal diversity may have been underestimated.

Ends trimmed: V by 0 bases, J by 5 bases; bases unmatched to a gene: 3. Spanning cysteine to phenylalanine, the CDR3 consists of 14 amino acids. Only CDR3 DNA is held: 42 bases, read in frame from base 1. The germline V gene (reference sequence) supplies CDR1 GTSNPN and CDR2 SVGIG. The CDR3 regions of human TCRbeta chains were subjected to immunosequencing. The study's own analysis went as follows. TCRs in the repertoires were matched against a reference library of SARS-CoV-2-specific TCRs that had been generated with the MIRA antigen-specificity platform. Breadth was defined as the fraction of unique TCRs that were SARS-CoV-2-associated, and depth was defined as the fraction of total T cells that were SARS-CoV-2-associated. Each spike-specific TCR was assigned to its reactive spike region and to a CD4 or CD8 class using the MIRA data. Log10-transformed breadth and depth values were compared by one-way ANOVA with Sidak's multiple comparisons tests. The table comes from immuneACCESS by way of TCRdb, which keeps in-frame sequences with V and J called. Part of the clones is missing from these tables; in studies checked, under half for an unresolved V gene and the rest for unknown reasons. That table is the source of V, J and clone size, and D and trimming were worked out from the DNA. In this sample the table shows about 83,000 clones, approximately 87% of which occur a single time. The ten largest make up approximately 4.5% of the sample.

The TCR was taken from an adult in good health. The specimen comprised peripheral blood, sampled on day 0 of MenACWY control vaccination. The rearrangement joined TRBV30 to TRBJ2-4; 8 central bases correspond to TRBD1. CDR3 region: CAWSVQGGENIQYF. The DNA sequence follows: TGTGCCTGGAGTGTACAGGGGGGCGAAAACATTCAGTACTTC.